This T cell receptor (beta chain) was observed in a study of blood T cells in healthy people across ages. In its sample, this clonotype was seen a few times. One junction end does not reproduce the germline sequence, and a read error may be involved. This CDR3 has 17 residues. CDR1 is KGHDR and CDR2 is SFDVKD in the germline V gene. Next came a second PCR, run for about 6 to 11 cycles, which used a sample-barcoded 5' primer along with a J-beta primer mix. TCRdb reanalysed the 5' RACE reads using MiXCR and keeps one entry per CDR3 protein. The sample has some 790,000 distinct CDR3 sequences, under 35% seen once.

The chain joins TRBV24-1 to TRBJ2-5, with D perhaps matching TRBD2 (7 bases). The receptor comes from a woman of 80 years or more in good health. Source material: blood. CDR3 nucleotide sequence: TGTGCCACCAGTGATAAACGGGGGGCCTGGTACCAAGAGATCCAGTACTTC. Protein: CATSDKRGAWYQEIQYF.